One T cell receptor beta chain is described in this entry. The antigen remains undetermined. Germline CDR1 SGHRS, CDR2 YFSETQ. The CDR3 loop spans 16 amino acids. The sample is drawn from a study of monozygotic twins with inflammatory bowel disease. Study results and limitations: TCRbeta diversity (inverse Simpson) was lower in IBD patients than in healthy co-twins. Whether twins were concordant or discordant made no difference to repertoire similarity, possibly from limited power.

Per TCR library, 3500 ng of total RNA was used. Using TCRalpha and TCRbeta cDNA, the researchers carried out two nested PCRs that lasted roughly 16 and 10 cycles. Using the 5' RACE reads, TCRdb records one entry per CDR3 protein without DNA. This table holds approximately 150,000 distinct CDR3 sequences. The gene calls are TRBV5-1 and TRBJ1-2; absent DNA, TCRdb's TRBD1 call cannot be checked. Input material: blood. This receptor was obtained from a human donor with ulcerative colitis or Crohn's disease, or a healthy co-twin of an affected twin (not recorded which). CDR3 residues: CASSFSAPGANYGYTF.